This paragraph covers one T cell receptor (beta chain) sequence. The data derive from a study of blood T cell repertoires in COVID-19. Across the study: The United States, Italy and Spain supplied acute and convalescent COVID-19 samples.

In the study's own analysis: Counts of nucleated cells, estimated from reference gene primer amplification, were obtained. The table came from immunoSEQ multiplex PCR; TCRdb's copy has only in-frame clones and leaves some out. V and J calls plus clone size are reproduced from that table; the DNA served to infer D and trimming. This sample has over 250,000 clones, with roughly nine tenths found just once. The length of the CDR3 is 15 residues. The V end was cut by 0 bases, the J end by 4 bases, with 11 bases between. The germline V gene has CDR1 KGHSH and CDR2 LQKENI. The specimen sequenced was peripheral blood. The source is a man in his sixties who had recovered from COVID-19. The chain uses TRBV18 and TRBJ2-3, with D perhaps matching TRBD1 (5 bases). The CDR3 region is CASSPPGRAPDTQYF. CDR3 bases: TGTGCCAGCTCACCACCGGGCAGGGCCCCAGATACGCAGTATTTT.